This paragraph covers one T cell receptor beta chain sequence. The sample is drawn from a study of blood T cells in healthy people across ages. With a J-beta primer mix and a sample-barcoded 5' primer, a second PCR ran about 7 to 11 cycles. Each CDR3 protein gets one entry after TCRdb re-called the 5' RACE reads with MiXCR. Here the sample spans about 580,000 distinct CDR3 sequences, around half being singletons. This clonotype was sampled from an elderly man in good health. The sample consisted of blood.

The CDR3 coding sequence is TGTGCCTCCTCAGGAAACCAAGAGACCCAGTACTTC. Protein sequence: CASSGNQETQYF. The chain combines TRBV2 with TRBJ2-5, with D uncertain. The CDR3 covers 12 residues. In germline, CDR1 is SNHLY, CDR2 FYNNEI. Between the trimmed V and J ends, which lost 11 bases and 0 bases, there was a span of 10 bases.